The T cell receptor beta chain under discussion was sequenced for a study of monozygotic twins with inflammatory bowel disease. The CDR3 loop spans 13 amino acids. Germline V CDR1 and CDR2: SGHTA, FQGNSA. TCRdb re-called the 5' RACE reads and catalogs CDR3 proteins one per entry, DNA excluded. In all, the sample yields fewer than 550,000 distinct CDR3 sequences. The TCR originated in a human donor with ulcerative colitis or Crohn's disease, or a healthy co-twin of an affected twin (not recorded which). The source material was blood. This rearrangement joins TRBV7-2 to TRBJ1-5; TCRdb's D call, TRBD1, is unchecked because there is no DNA. CDR3 in amino acids: CASSLYWGQPQHF.